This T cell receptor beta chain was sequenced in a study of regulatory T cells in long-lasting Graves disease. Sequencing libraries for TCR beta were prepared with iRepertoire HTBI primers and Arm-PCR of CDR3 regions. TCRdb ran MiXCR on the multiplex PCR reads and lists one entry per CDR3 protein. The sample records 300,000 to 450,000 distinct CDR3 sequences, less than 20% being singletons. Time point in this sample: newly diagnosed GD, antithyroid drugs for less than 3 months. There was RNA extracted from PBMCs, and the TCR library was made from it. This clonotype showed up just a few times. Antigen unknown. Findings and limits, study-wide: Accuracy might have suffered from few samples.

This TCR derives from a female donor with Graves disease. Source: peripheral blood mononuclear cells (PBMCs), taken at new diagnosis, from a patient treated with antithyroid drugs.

The CDR3 protein is CASSQGASVGRNEQFF. CDR3 coding DNA: TGTGCCAGCAGTCAGGGGGCTAGCGTTGGTCGGAATGAGCAGTTCTTC. This sequence joins TRBV5-4 and TRBJ2-1, with 8 bases aligning to TRBD1. The CDR3 spans 16 residues. Germline V gene sequence: CDR1 SGHNT, CDR2 YYREEE (reference sequence). Unmatched junction bases numbered 14, after V lost 5 bases and J lost 7 bases.